This TCR beta chain stems from a study of T cell changes during pregnancy in multiple sclerosis (dated by TCRdb to about 2019). Concerning the study at large: The study examined how the T cell repertoire changed over the course of pregnancy in women with multiple sclerosis.

Library prep was done by the immunoSEQ multiplex PCR assay. TCRdb provides this immuneACCESS table in a form limited to in-frame rearrangements. Some clones are lacking; in checked studies, under half of them reflect an unresolved V gene, and why the rest are absent is not known. The table for this sample lists 60,000 to 65,000 clones; approximately 92% of them were counted only once. 1.4% of the sample belongs to the ten largest clones. As to this clone: Its antigen remains undetermined. No qualities accompany the bases; no much larger clone lies one base away.

From the cysteine through the phenylalanine, the CDR3 covers 12 amino acids. Only the CDR3 DNA is retained, 36 bases long and in frame from the first base. The germline ends are 11 bases apart after V is trimmed by 4 bases and J by 8 bases. The germline V gene provides CDR1 MNHNS and CDR2 SASEGT. This sequence uses TRBV6-1 and TRBJ1-2; no confident D gene assignment can be made. The receptor was isolated from a female donor with multiple sclerosis, enrolled in a pregnancy study. Sequences were derived from peripheral blood, sampled in the second trimester of pregnancy. Read as DNA, the sequence is TGTGCCAGCAGTGTCAGGCTAAGCGGCTACACCTTC. Protein translation: CASSVRLSGYTF.